Listed below are T cell receptor beta chains from one sample, sequenced in a study of cytomegalovirus exposure and HLA in healthy donors. Some clones are missing from TCRdb's copy, which holds only in-frame ones; the method was immunoSEQ multiplex PCR. The sample lists under 150,000 clones, roughly 79% occurring once. Sequencing was done on a sample of PBMCs. The receptors here all came from a man aged 30 to 39 in good health and CMV-seronegative. The conserved cysteine and the conserved F or W are not part of the CDR3 here. The order of the fields is J gene, V gene, CDR3 protein.

>TRBJ2-1|TRBV7-9
ASSTGQGGLNEQF
>TRBJ1-1|TRBV6-1
ASSERPEGNTEAF
>TRBJ2-1|TRBV19
ASSIGTPYNEQF
>TRBJ1-1|TRBV7-2
ASSQNRGSTEAF
>TRBJ1-2|TRBV28
ASSPPPGPGYGYT
>TRBJ1-2|TRBV7-2
ASSFNRQVSGYT
>TRBJ1-3|TRBV28
ASSQGDSRNTIY
>TRBJ1-4|TRBV28
ASRETGSGEKLF
>TRBJ2-2|TRBV11-2
ASSLGGPGLDTGELF
>TRBJ2-7|TRBV4-3
ASSQDHSGRGSYEQY
>TRBJ1-6|TRBV30
AWSEGTGGDSPLH
>TRBJ1-2|TRBV4-3
ASSQDLGQGRYGYT
>TRBJ2-7|TRBV19
ASSFGTGPRFEQY
>TRBJ2-7|TRBV2
ASSVRAYEQY
>TRBJ2-7|TRBV4-2
ASSQGLADYEQY
>TRBJ1-5|TRBV28
ASNKDTSNQPQH
>TRBJ1-1|TRBV19
ASSTGQGATEAF
>TRBJ1-3|TRBV9
ASSVAGDRGNTIY
>TRBJ1-5|TRBV4-2
ASSQGQYSNQPQH
>TRBJ2-7|TRBV10-3
AISEGTGGDSSNEQY
>TRBJ2-3|TRBV7-9
ASSPPSGSNTDTQY
>TRBJ2-4|TRBV6-5
ASTNGGGRDIQY
>TRBJ2-7|TRBV6-1
ASSFGGILEQY
>TRBJ1-2|TRBV18
ASSPVTGEGYT
>TRBJ1-5|TRBV6-1
ASSEAGQHQPQH
>TRBJ2-1|TRBV5-6
ASSLPPAGDNEQF
>TRBJ2-7|TRBV7-3
ASSFPMDPGHSDAEQY
>TRBJ2-4|TRBV28
ASSLISLAPAKNIQY
>TRBJ2-1|TRBV25-1
ASTHNEQF
>TRBJ1-1|TRBV10-3
AISQGTGLMNTEAF
>TRBJ1-2|TRBV30
AWSSEGYGYT